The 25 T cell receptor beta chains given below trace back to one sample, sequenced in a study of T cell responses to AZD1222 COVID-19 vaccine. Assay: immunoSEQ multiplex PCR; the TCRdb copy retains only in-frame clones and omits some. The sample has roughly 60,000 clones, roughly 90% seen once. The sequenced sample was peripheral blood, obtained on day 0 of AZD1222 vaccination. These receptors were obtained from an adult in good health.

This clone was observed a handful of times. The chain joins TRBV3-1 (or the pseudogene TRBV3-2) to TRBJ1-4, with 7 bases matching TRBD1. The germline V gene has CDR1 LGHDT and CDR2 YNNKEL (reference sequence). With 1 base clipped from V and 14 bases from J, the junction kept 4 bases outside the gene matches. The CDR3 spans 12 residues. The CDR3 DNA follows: TGTGCCAGCAGCCAAGGACCGACAGGGCTGTTTTTT. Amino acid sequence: CASSQGPTGLFF.

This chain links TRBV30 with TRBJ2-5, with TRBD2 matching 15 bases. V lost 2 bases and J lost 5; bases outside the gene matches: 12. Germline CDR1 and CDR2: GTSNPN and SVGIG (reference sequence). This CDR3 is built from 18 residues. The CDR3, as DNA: TGTGCCTGGAGTCCACCTTGGGGACTAGCGGGGGGCCAGGAGACCCAGTACTTC. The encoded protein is CAWSPPWGLAGGQETQYF.

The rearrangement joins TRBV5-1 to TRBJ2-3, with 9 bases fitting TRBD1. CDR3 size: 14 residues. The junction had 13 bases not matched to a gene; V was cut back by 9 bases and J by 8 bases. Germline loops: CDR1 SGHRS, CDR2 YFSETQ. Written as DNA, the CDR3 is TGCGCCACACCTCCGGGACAGGGAAGGGCTACGCAGTATTTT. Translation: CATPPGQGRATQYF.

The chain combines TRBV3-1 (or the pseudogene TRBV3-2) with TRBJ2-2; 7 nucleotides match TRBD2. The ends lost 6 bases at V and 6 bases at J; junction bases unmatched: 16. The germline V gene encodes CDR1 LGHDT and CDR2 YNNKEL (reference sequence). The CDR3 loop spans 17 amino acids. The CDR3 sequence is CASSPGTTRRKAGELFF. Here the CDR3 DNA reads TGTGCCAGCAGTCCCGGGACTACCCGTCGGAAAGCCGGGGAGCTGTTTTTT.

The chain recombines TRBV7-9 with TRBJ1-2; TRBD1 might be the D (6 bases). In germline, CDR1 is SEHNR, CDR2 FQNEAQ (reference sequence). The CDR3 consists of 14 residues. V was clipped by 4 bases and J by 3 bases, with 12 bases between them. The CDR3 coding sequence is TGTGCCAGCAGCTCCCCCGGGACACACTATGGCTACACCTTC. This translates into CASSSPGTHYGYTF.

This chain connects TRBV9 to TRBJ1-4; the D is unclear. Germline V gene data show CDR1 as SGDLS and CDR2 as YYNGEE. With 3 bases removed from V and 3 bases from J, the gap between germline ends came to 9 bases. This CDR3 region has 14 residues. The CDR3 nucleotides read TGTGCCAGCAGCGGACCGACGTCTAATGAAAAACTGTTTTTT. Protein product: CASSGPTSNEKLFF.

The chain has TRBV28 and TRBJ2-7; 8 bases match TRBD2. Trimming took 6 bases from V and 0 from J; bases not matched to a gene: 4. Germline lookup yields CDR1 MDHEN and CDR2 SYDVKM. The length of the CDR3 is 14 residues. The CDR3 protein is CASRRGGSSYEQYF. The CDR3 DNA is TGTGCCAGCAGGCGCGGGGGGTCCTCCTACGAGCAGTACTTC.

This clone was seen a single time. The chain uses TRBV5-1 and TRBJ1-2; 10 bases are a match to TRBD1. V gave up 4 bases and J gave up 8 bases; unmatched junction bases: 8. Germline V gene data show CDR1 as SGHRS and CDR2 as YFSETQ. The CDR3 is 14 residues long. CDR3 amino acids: CASSLHQTGGGYTF. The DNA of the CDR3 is TGCGCCAGCAGCCTGCATCAGACAGGGGGCGGCTACACCTTC.

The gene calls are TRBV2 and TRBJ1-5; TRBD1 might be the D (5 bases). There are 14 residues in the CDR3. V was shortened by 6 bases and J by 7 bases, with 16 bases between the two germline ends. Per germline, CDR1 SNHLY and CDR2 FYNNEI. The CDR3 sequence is CASSSDSEQQPQHF. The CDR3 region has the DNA TGTGCCAGCAGCTCCGACAGTGAACAGCAGCCCCAGCATTTT.

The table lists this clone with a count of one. DNA of the CDR3: TGTGCCAGCAGCATGGGGGGTGTCGGCACTGAAGCTTTCTTT. Its protein product is CASSMGGVGTEAFF. The J gene is TRBJ1-1, the V gene TRBV7-8; weak D call: TRBD1 (5 bases). Per germline, CDR1 SGHVS and CDR2 FQNEAQ. V was pared by 5 bases and J by 4 bases, with 14 bases between. The CDR3 consists of 14 residues.

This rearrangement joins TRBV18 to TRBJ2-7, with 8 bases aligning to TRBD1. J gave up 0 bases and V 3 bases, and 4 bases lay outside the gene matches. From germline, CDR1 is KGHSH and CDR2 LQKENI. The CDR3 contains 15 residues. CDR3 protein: CASSPGTGVSYEQYF. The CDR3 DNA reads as TGTGCCAGCTCACCCGGGACAGGCGTCTCCTACGAGCAGTACTTC.

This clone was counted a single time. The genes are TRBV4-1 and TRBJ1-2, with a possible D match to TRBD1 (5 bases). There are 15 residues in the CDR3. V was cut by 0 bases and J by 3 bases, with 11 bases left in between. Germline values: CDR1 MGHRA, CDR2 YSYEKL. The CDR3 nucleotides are TGCGCCAGCAGCCAAGAGCGCGGGGGTGACTATGGCTACACCTTC. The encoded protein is CASSQERGGDYGYTF.

The CDR3 region is CASSSQRGPTDTQYF. The CDR3 coding sequence is TGTGCCAGCAGCTCCCAGCGGGGGCCCACAGATACGCAGTATTTT. The chain carries TRBV7-2 and TRBJ2-3; 8 bases fit TRBD2. The V and J ends lost 4 bases and 2 bases, in that order; junction bases with no gene match: 5. From germline, CDR1 is SGHTA and CDR2 FQGNSA. This CDR3 is 15 amino acids long. Combining the CDR3 with reference TRBV7-2 and TRBJ2-3 gives the whole variable domain GAGVSQSPSNKVTEKGKDVELRCDPISGHTALYWYRQSLGQGLEFLIYFQGNSAPDKSGLPSDRFSAERTGGSVSTLTIQRTQQEDSAVYLCASSSQRGPTDTQYFGPGTRLTVL.

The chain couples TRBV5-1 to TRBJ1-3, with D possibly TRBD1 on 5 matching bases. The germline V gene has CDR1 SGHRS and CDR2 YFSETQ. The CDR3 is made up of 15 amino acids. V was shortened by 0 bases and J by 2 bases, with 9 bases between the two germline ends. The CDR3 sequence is CASSLGREPGNTIYF. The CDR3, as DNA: TGCGCCAGCAGCTTGGGCAGGGAACCTGGAAACACCATATATTTT.

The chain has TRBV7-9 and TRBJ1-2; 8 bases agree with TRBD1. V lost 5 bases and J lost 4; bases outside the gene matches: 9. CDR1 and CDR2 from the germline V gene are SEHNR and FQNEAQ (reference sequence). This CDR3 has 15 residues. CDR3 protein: CASSPPGRGLYGYTF. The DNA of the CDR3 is TGTGCCAGCAGCCCCCCGGGCAGGGGGCTCTATGGCTACACCTTC.

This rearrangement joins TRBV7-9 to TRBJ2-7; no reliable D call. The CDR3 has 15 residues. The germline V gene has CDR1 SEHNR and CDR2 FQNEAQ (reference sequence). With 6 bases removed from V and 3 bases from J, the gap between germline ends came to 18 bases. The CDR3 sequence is CASRPPPAGIYEQYF. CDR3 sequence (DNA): TGTGCCAGCAGACCCCCCCCGGCAGGAATCTACGAGCAGTACTTC.

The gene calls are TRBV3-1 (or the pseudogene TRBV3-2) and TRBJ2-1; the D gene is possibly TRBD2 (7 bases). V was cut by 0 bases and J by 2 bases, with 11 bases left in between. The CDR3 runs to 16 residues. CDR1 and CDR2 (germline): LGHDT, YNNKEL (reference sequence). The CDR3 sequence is CASSQEGGLPYNEQFF. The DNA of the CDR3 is TGTGCCAGCAGCCAAGAGGGGGGGCTACCCTACAATGAGCAGTTCTTC.

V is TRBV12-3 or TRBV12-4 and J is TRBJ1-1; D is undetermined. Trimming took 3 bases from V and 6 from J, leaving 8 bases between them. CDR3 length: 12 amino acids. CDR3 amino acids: CASSFRVSEAFF. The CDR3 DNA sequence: TGTGCCAGCAGTTTTAGGGTCTCTGAAGCTTTCTTT.

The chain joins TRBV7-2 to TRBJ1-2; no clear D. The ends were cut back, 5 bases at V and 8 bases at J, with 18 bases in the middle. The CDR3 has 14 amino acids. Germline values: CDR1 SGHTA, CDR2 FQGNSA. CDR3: CASSPQGRGAGYTF. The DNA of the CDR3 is TGTGCCAGCAGCCCCCAAGGAAGAGGAGCCGGCTACACCTTC.

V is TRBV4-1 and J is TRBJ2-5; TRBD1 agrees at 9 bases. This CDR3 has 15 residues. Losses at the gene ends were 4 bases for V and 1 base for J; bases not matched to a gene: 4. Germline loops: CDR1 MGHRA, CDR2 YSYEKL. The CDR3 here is CASSLGTGSQETQYF. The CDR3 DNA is TGCGCCAGCAGCCTTGGGACAGGGAGCCAAGAGACCCAGTACTTC.

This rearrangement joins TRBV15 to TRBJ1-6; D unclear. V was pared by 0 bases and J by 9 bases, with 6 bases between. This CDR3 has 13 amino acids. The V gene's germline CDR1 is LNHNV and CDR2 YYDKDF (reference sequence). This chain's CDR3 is CATSRDEVSPLHF. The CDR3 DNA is TGTGCCACCAGCAGAGATGAGGTTTCACCCCTCCACTTT.

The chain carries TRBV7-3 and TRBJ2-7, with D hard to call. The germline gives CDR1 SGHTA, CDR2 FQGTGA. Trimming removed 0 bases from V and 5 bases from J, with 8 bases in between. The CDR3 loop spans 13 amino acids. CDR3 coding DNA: TGTGCCAGCAGCTTAACAAGGCGGCACGAGCAGTACTTC. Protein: CASSLTRRHEQYF.

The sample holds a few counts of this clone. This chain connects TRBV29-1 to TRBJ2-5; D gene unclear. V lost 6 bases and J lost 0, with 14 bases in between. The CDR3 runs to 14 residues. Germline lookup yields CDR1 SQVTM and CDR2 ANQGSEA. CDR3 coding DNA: TGCAGCGTGAGCTTTAACGGTTACCAAGAGACCCAGTACTTC. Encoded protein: CSVSFNGYQETQYF.

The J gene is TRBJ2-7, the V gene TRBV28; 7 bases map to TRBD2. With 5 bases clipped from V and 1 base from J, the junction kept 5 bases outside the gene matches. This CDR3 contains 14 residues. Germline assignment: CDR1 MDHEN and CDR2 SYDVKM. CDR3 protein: CASSPAGPSYEQYF. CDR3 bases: TGTGCCAGCAGTCCAGCGGGGCCTTCCTACGAGCAGTACTTC.

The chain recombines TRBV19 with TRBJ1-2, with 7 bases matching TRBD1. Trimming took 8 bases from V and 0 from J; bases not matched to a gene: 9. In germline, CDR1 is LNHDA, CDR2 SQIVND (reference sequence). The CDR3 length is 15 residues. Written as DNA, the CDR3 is TGTGCCAGTCAATCCTCCGGGACAGCTAACTATGGCTACACCTTC. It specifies CASQSSGTANYGYTF.